This entry lists 12 T cell receptor beta chains sequenced from one sample in a study of cytomegalovirus exposure and HLA in healthy donors. Primers for the PCR totalled 60 Vbeta and 13 Jbeta. Measured with immunoSEQ multiplex PCR; TCRdb has only the in-frame clones, and not every one. The top ten clones hold about 1.5% of a sample with roughly 100,000 clones, 82% of them seen once. Sequenced material: PBMCs. The receptors come from a middle-aged man in good health and CMV-seronegative.

The V call is TRBV4-1, the J call TRBJ1-6; 7 positions match TRBD1. The germline V gene encodes CDR1 MGHRA and CDR2 YSYEKL. This CDR3 comprises 16 residues. V dropped 1 base and J dropped 8; count of bases not matched to a gene: 8. This CDR3 reads CASSQVGRDSYSPLHF. DNA for the CDR3: TGCGCCAGCAGCCAAGTAGGTCGGGACAGCTATTCACCCCTCCACTTT.

V and J are TRBV10-1 and TRBJ1-1, with D uncertain. CDR1 and CDR2 from the germline V gene are WNHNN and SYGVQD (reference sequence). The length of the CDR3 is 15 residues. V was trimmed by 4 bases and J by 0 bases, leaving 12 bases between them. CDR3 bases: TGCGCCAGCAGTGCCGGCGGCACTTTGAACACTGAAGCTTTCTTT. Protein: CASSAGGTLNTEAFF.

CDR3 sequence: CASSIDLAGGLKNEQFF. CDR3 nucleotide sequence: TGTGCCAGTAGTATCGACCTCGCGGGGGGGCTCAAAAATGAGCAGTTCTTC. V usage is TRBV19 and J usage is TRBJ2-1, with TRBD2 matching over 9 bases. The CDR3 sequence is 17 residues long. CDR1 is LNHDA, CDR2 SQIVND, per germline (reference sequence). Germline trimming cut 3 bases from V and 7 bases from J; bases unmatched to any gene: 13.

This rearrangement joins TRBV19 to TRBJ2-2, with a tentative D call TRBD1 (6 bases). CDR1 and CDR2 (germline): LNHDA, SQIVND (reference sequence). This CDR3 is built from 14 residues. The V and J ends lost 5 bases and 0 bases respectively, with 7 bases between them. This chain's CDR3 is CASSHRANTGELFF. In DNA form, the CDR3 reads TGTGCCAGTAGTCACAGGGCGAACACCGGGGAGCTGTTTTTT.

There are a few counts of this clone. The chain couples TRBV7-9 to TRBJ1-2; no definite D call. The ends were cut back, 2 bases at V and 8 bases at J, with 15 bases in the middle. The CDR3 spans 14 residues. Germline CDR1 reads SEHNR; CDR2 reads FQNEAQ (reference sequence). The CDR3 DNA sequence: TGTGCCAGCAGCTTACTAGAGGGAGTGGGAGGCTACACCTTC. Its protein product is CASSLLEGVGGYTF.

The V call is TRBV18, the J call TRBJ1-3; TRBD1 is a possible D gene (6 bases). Per the germline V gene, CDR1 is KGHSH and CDR2 is LQKENI. There are 14 residues in the CDR3. Trimming removed 3 bases from V and 4 bases from J, with 10 bases in between. CDR3 sequence (DNA): TGTGCCAGCTCACCCCTCAGGGGAGGAAACACCATATATTTT. Its translation is CASSPLRGGNTIYF.

The chain couples TRBV11-3 to TRBJ2-1; 13 nucleotides align to TRBD2. Germline V gene data show CDR1 as SGHNT and CDR2 as YENEEA. Germline trimming cut 1 base from V and 5 bases from J; bases unmatched to any gene: 2. This CDR3 has 16 amino acids. The CDR3 sequence is CASSLVGTSGNNEQFF. In nucleotides, the CDR3 is TGTGCCAGCAGCTTAGTTGGGACTAGCGGGAACAATGAGCAGTTCTTC.

The chain combines TRBV20-1 with TRBJ1-2; possible D gene TRBD1, 5 bases. This CDR3 contains 10 residues. The germline V and J ends were trimmed by 6 bases and 8 bases, with 10 bases remaining between them. Germline CDR1 reads DFQATT; CDR2 reads SNEGSKA (reference sequence). The CDR3 loop is CSASAGGYTF. The CDR3 DNA reads TGCAGTGCCAGTGCAGGGGGCTACACCTTC.

The J gene is TRBJ2-1, the V gene TRBV18; 8 bases line up with TRBD1. The junction had 0 bases not matched to a gene; V was cut back by 6 bases and J by 8 bases. Per germline, CDR1 KGHSH and CDR2 LQKENI. This CDR3 contains 11 residues. The CDR3 loop reads CASSTGDEQFF. In nucleotides, the CDR3 is TGTGCCAGCTCGACAGGGGATGAGCAGTTCTTC. Full variable domain (missing parts from reference TRBV18 and TRBJ2-1): NAGVMQNPRHLVRRRGQEARLRCSPMKGHSHVYWYRQLPEEGLKFMVYLQKENIIDESGMPKERFSAEFPKEGPSILRIQQVVRGDSAAYFCASSTGDEQFFGPGTRLTVL.

The sample holds one count of this clone. This chain joins TRBV7-6 and TRBJ2-1; the D is unclear. Germline assignment: CDR1 SGHVS and CDR2 FNYEAQ. The length of the CDR3 is 15 residues. The V end was cut by 3 bases, the J end by 11 bases, with 20 bases between. Here the CDR3 reads CASSFTGSQAGKQFF. The CDR3 nucleotides read TGTGCCAGCAGCTTCACCGGGTCCCAAGCTGGTAAGCAGTTCTTC.

The genes are TRBV27 and TRBJ2-1; 9 nucleotides line up with TRBD1. Trimming removed 1 base from V and 6 bases from J; junction bases left unmatched: 1. The germline gives CDR1 MNHEY, CDR2 SMNVEV (reference sequence). CDR3 size: 14 residues. The CDR3: CASSLYRGLNEQFF. In DNA form, the CDR3 reads TGTGCCAGCAGTTTATACAGGGGGCTCAATGAGCAGTTCTTC.

The chain uses TRBV5-6 and TRBJ1-5; D uncertain. This CDR3 is 14 amino acids long. Germline V gene sequence: CDR1 SGHDT, CDR2 YYEEEE. V dropped 0 bases and J dropped 5 bases, with 9 bases sitting between them. CDR3 bases: TGTGCCAGCAGCTTGGGACATCTCGATCAGCCCCAGCATTTT. Protein: CASSLGHLDQPQHF.